These 13 T cell receptor beta chains came from one sample sequenced in a study of cytomegalovirus exposure and HLA in healthy donors listed by TCRdb under 2017. The library was generated by the immunoSEQ multiplex PCR assay. For the multiplex PCR, a mixture combining 60 forward primers for TCR Vbeta segments and 13 reverse primers for TCR Jbeta segments was used. TCRdb obtained this table from immuneACCESS and retained in-frame rearrangements with V and J assigned. These tables miss some clones; where compared with another copy, unresolved V genes account for less than half of the shortfall, and the remainder is unexplained. This sample gives some 78,000 clones in total; about 68% of them show up just once. The ten top clones hold more than 8% of the sample. Material: PBMCs. The receptor source for this set is a middle-aged man in good health and CMV-seropositive.

The chain has TRBV11-1 and TRBJ2-1; 12 nucleotides agree with TRBD1. V lost 1 base to trimming and J lost 13 bases; unmatched junction nucleotides: 5. Germline CDR1 is SGHAT and CDR2 is FQDESV (reference sequence). This CDR3 is 14 amino acids long. CDR3 protein: CASSLGDRGRPQFF. CDR3 bases: TGTGCCAGCAGCTTAGGGGACAGGGGGCGCCCCCAGTTCTTC.

This sequence joins TRBV29-1 and TRBJ2-7; 14 bases map to TRBD2. CDR3 size: 17 residues. The germline V gene has CDR1 SQVTM and CDR2 ANQGSEA. V trimming: 6 bases; J trimming: 3 bases; junction bases outside the gene matches: 13. The CDR3 reads CSVWGTSGSGGIYEQYF. The DNA of the CDR3 is TGCAGCGTGTGGGGGACTAGCGGGAGTGGGGGAATCTACGAGCAGTACTTC.

J is TRBJ2-5 and V is TRBV18; D is unclear. The V gene's germline CDR1 is KGHSH and CDR2 LQKENI. The CDR3 extends over 13 amino acids. The V end was cut by 5 bases, the J end by 3 bases, with 10 bases between. The CDR3 coding sequence is TGTGCCAGCTCAGCGAACTCTGAAGAGACCCAGTACTTC. It encodes CASSANSEETQYF.

This clone appeared once. The J gene is TRBJ1-6, the V gene TRBV28, with 8 bases that match TRBD1. V shed 6 bases and J 6 bases; nucleotides not matched to a gene: 10. Germline CDR1 is MDHEN and CDR2 is SYDVKM. The CDR3 contains 16 residues. The CDR3 protein is CASRRTGGRGNSPLHF. The CDR3 nucleotides read TGTGCCAGCAGGCGCACAGGGGGAAGAGGTAATTCACCCCTCCACTTT.

The chain links TRBV6-5 to TRBJ1-2, with 8 bases that match TRBD1. The CDR3 length is 14 residues. Losses at the gene ends were 7 bases for V and 2 bases for J; bases not matched to a gene: 6. Germline V gene data show CDR1 as MNHEY and CDR2 as SVGAGI. In DNA, the CDR3 is TGTGCCAGCACACGACAGGGGCGGAACTATGGCTACACCTTC. Its protein product is CASTRQGRNYGYTF.

The chain combines TRBV28 with TRBJ2-7; 9 positions match TRBD2. Per germline, CDR1 MDHEN and CDR2 SYDVKM. The junction had 3 bases not matched to a gene; V was cut back by 7 bases and J by 2 bases. The CDR3 consists of 13 residues. The CDR3 region has the DNA TGTGCCAGCACTGCGGGAGGGACCTACGAGCAGTACTTC. Amino acid sequence: CASTAGGTYEQYF.

This clone was picked up a small number of times. V and J are TRBV7-7 and TRBJ2-1; 8 nucleotides match TRBD2. Per the germline V gene, CDR1 is SSHAT and CDR2 is FNYEAQ (reference sequence). This CDR3 spans 15 amino acids. V trimming: 5 bases; J trimming: 4 bases; junction bases outside the gene matches: 7. CDR3 nucleotide sequence: TGTGCCAGCAGCAGTTCGCTAGCGGGTTACAATGAGCAGTTCTTC. This gives the protein CASSSSLAGYNEQFF.

This rearrangement joins TRBV28 to TRBJ1-1, with 8 nucleotides matching TRBD1. Germline loops: CDR1 MDHEN, CDR2 SYDVKM. J gave up 3 bases and V 1 base, and 13 bases lay outside the gene matches. There are 18 residues in the CDR3. As DNA, the CDR3 is TGTGCCAGCAGTTTATTTTCCGTAGACAGGGGTCGGGACACTGAAGCTTTCTTT. Protein product: CASSLFSVDRGRDTEAFF.

This clone was picked up one time. The chain employs TRBV5-5 and TRBJ1-2, with TRBD1 matching 12 bases. Germline V CDR1 and CDR2: SGHKS, YYEKEE (reference sequence). With V trimmed by 1 base and J by 1 base, 8 bases remained unmatched. This CDR3 has 18 amino acids. The CDR3: CASSLLPGQGASNYGYTF. For the CDR3, the DNA is TGTGCCAGCAGCTTGCTCCCGGGACAGGGGGCGAGTAACTATGGCTACACCTTC.

On this clone itself: In the same sample, other DNA sequences code for this CDR3. CDR3 sequence: CASSSPRNTQYF. CDR3 nucleotides: TGTGCCAGCAGCAGCCCTAGAAATACGCAGTATTTT. The chain combines TRBV7-2 with TRBJ2-3; D gene unclear. The V and J ends lost 5 bases and 7 bases respectively, with 10 bases between them. Per the germline V gene, CDR1 is SGHTA and CDR2 is FQGNSA. The length of the CDR3 is 12 residues. Combining the CDR3 with reference TRBV7-2 and TRBJ2-3 gives the whole variable domain GAGVSQSPSNKVTEKGKDVELRCDPISGHTALYWYRQSLGQGLEFLIYFQGNSAPDKSGLPSDRFSAERTGGSVSTLTIQRTQQEDSAVYLCASSSPRNTQYFGPGTRLTVL.

The CDR3 sequence is CASTRSGGTEAFF. In nucleotides, the CDR3 is TGTGCCAGCACGCGGTCGGGGGGCACTGAAGCTTTCTTT. This chain connects TRBV28 to TRBJ1-1, with TRBD1 as a possible D gene (5 bases). This CDR3 has 13 amino acids. Deletions cut 7 bases from V and 4 bases from J, with 13 bases between. Germline CDR1 is MDHEN and CDR2 is SYDVKM.

V is TRBV9 and J is TRBJ1-4, with no clear D. The CDR3 consists of 14 residues. Germline V gene data show CDR1 as SGDLS and CDR2 as YYNGEE. Trimming removed 2 bases from V and 3 bases from J, with 8 bases in between. The CDR3 region is CASSVTGSNEKLFF. In DNA form, the CDR3 reads TGTGCCAGCAGCGTGACGGGTTCTAATGAAAAACTGTTTTTT.

The genes are TRBV6-5 and TRBJ2-7; perhaps TRBD1 as D (6 bases). Trimming cost V 8 bases and J 4 bases, with 9 bases left between them. Germline loops: CDR1 MNHEY, CDR2 SVGAGI. The CDR3 spans 11 residues. This CDR3 is CASSRGYEQYF. As DNA, the CDR3 is TGTGCCAGCTCGAGGGGGTACGAGCAGTACTTC.